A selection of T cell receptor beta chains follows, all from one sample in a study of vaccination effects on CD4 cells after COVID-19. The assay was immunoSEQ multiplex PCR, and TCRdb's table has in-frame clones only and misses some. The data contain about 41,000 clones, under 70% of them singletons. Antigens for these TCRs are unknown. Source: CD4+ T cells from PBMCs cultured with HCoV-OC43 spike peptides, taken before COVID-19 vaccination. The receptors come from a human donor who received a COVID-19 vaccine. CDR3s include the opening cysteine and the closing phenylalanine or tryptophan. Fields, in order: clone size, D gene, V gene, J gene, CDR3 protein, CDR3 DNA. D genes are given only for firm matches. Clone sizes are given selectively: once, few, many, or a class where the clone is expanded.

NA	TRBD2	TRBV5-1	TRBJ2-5	CASSLSRLAGQETQYF	TGCGCCAGCAGCTTGTCGCGACTAGCGGGCCAAGAGACCCAGTACTTC
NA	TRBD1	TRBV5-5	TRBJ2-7	CASSLPGQGARHEQYF	TGTGCCAGCAGCCTACCGGGACAGGGGGCGCGCCACGAGCAGTACTTC
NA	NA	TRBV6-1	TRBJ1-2	CASSERGRGGYGYTF	TGTGCCAGCAGTGAGAGGGGGAGGGGGGGTTATGGCTACACCTTC
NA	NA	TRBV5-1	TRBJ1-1	CASSGLDTTMNTEAFF	TGCGCCAGCAGCGGACTGGACACTACCATGAACACTGAAGCTTTCTTT
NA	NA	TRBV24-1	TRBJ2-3	CATSDPSGRSDTQYF	TGTGCCACCAGTGATCCCTCTGGGAGGTCAGATACGCAGTATTTT
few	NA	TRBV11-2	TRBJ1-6	CASSLEFSFNSPLHF	TGTGCCAGCAGCTTAGAGTTCAGCTTTAATTCACCCCTCCACTTT
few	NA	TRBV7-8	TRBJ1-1	CASSLAGGNTEAFF	TGTGCCAGCAGCTTAGCAGGGGGTAACACTGAAGCTTTCTTT
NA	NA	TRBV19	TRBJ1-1	CASSRGQVNTEAFF	TGTGCCAGTAGTAGAGGGCAGGTGAACACTGAAGCTTTCTTT
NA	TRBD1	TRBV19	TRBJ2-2	CASSIVGQGVGELFF	TGTGCCAGTAGTATAGTCGGGCAGGGGGTCGGGGAGCTGTTTTTT
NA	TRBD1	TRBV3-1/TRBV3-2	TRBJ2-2	CASSPGTGILGELFF	TGTGCCAGCAGTCCCGGGACAGGGATTCTGGGGGAGCTGTTTTTT
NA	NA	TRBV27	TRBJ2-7	CASSLMGVSSYEQYF	TGTGCCAGCAGTTTAATGGGGGTCTCTAGTTACGAGCAGTACTTC
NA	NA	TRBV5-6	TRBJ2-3	CASSPQGTDTQYF	TGTGCCAGCTCTCCACAGGGAACAGATACGCAGTATTTT
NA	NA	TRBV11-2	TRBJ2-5	CASSLDPPRGEGETQYF	TGTGCCAGCAGCTTAGACCCTCCTAGGGGGGAAGGAGAGACCCAGTACTTC
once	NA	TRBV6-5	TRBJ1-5	CASSVDTSAQHF	TGTGCCAGCAGCGTCGACACCTCGGCCCAGCATTTT
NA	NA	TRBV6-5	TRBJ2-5	CASSYTGPNQETQYF	TGTGCCAGCAGTTATACGGGCCCAAACCAAGAGACCCAGTACTTC
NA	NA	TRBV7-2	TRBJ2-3	CASSLSAGATTDTQYF	TGTGCCAGCAGCTTAAGTGCGGGGGCCACCACAGATACGCAGTATTTT
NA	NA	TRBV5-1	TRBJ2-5	CASSPRTDQETQYF	TGCGCCAGCAGCCCAAGGACAGACCAAGAGACCCAGTACTTC
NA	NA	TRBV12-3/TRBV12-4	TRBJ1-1	CASSLTRTTEAFF	TGTGCCAGCAGCCTGACCCGGACCACTGAAGCTTTCTTT
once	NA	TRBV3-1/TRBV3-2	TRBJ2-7	CASSQPRGEEVYEQYF	TGTGCCAGTAGCCAACCAAGGGGGGAGGAAGTCTACGAGCAGTACTTC
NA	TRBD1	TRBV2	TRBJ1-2	CASSVYGTGDGYTF	TGTGCCAGCAGTGTATACGGGACAGGGGATGGCTACACCTTC
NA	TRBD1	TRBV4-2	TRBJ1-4	CASSFRGLDYEKLFF	TGTGCCAGCAGCTTCAGGGGGCTGGATTATGAAAAACTGTTTTTT
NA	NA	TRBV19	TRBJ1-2	CASSGIPWDGYTF	TGTGCCAGTAGTGGGATCCCCTGGGATGGCTACACCTTC
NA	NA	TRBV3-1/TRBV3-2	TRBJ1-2	CASSQGDLYGYTF	TGTGCCAGCAGCCAAGGAGATCTCTATGGCTACACCTTC
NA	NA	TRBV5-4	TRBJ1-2	CASSHRVDYGYTF	TGTGCCAGCAGCCACAGGGTAGACTATGGCTACACCTTC
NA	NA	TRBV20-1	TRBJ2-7	CSASFYRDSYEQYF	TGCAGTGCTAGTTTCTACAGGGACTCCTACGAGCAGTACTTC